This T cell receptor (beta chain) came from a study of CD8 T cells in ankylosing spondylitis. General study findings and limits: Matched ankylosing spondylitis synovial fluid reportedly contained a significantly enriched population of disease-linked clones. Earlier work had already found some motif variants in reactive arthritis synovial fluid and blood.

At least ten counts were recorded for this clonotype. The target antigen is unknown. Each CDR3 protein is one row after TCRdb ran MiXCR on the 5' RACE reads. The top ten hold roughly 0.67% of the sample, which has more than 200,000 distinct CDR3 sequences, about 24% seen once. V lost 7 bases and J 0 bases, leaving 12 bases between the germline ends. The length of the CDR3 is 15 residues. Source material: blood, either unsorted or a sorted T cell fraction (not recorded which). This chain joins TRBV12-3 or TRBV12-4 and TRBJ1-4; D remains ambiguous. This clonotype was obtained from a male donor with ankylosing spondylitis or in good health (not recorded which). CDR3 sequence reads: CASIQDGATNEKLFF. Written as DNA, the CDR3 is TGTGCCAGCATCCAAGACGGCGCAACTAATGAAAAACTGTTTTTT.